One TCR beta chain is described in this entry. Its antigen is not identified. The sample belongs to a study of T cell repertoires in cytomegalovirus infection. Study-wide background: Both a matching HLA type and CMV infection were indicated by public TCR beta signatures.

Findings and caveats of the study: CMV-specific TCR beta clonotypes restricted by HLA-C were the ones dominating the ex vivo response.

Germline CDR1 and CDR2: MNHEY and SMNVEV (reference sequence). There are 15 residues in the CDR3. V shed 7 bases, J shed 3 bases, and the junction held 9 bases outside the gene matches. TCRdb fed the reads into MiXCR, producing one record per CDR3 protein. Here the sample spans around 800,000 distinct CDR3 sequences, around a third being singletons. This TCR derives from a human donor in good health (CMV status not recorded). Some clones in this sample may be carry-over from other donors' samples. The J gene is TRBJ1-5, the V gene TRBV27, with 7 nucleotides matching TRBD1. Sequenced material: cultured CD8+ T cells from PBMCs, taken from culture after CMV antigen stimulation. CDR3 DNA: TGTGCCAGCAAGGGCAGGGGGTATGTCAATCAGCCCCAGCATTTT. Translation: CASKGRGYVNQPQHF.